Following are 22 T cell receptor beta chains from one sample sequenced in a study of cytomegalovirus exposure and HLA in healthy donors. With 60 Vbeta and 13 Jbeta primers, the PCR was carried out. The repertoire was sequenced with immunoSEQ multiplex PCR; TCRdb's copy has only in-frame clones and lacks some. This sample has 130,000 to 150,000 clones, with roughly three quarters found just once. The source material was PBMCs. The origin of the receptors is a male donor in good health and CMV-seronegative.

This clone was recorded once. The chain is built from TRBV6-5 and TRBJ1-1, with 8 nucleotides matching TRBD1. CDR3 size: 15 residues. The V gene end was trimmed by 2 bases and the J gene end by 1 base; junction bases not matched to a gene: 3. Looked up from germline, CDR1 is MNHEY and CDR2 is SVGAGI. CDR3 DNA sequence: TGTGCCAGCAGTTACGGGGACAGGACGAACACTGAAGCTTTCTTT. This codes for CASSYGDRTNTEAFF.

This clone was found a few times. The genes are TRBV30 and TRBJ1-5; the D is unclear. Trimming shortened V by 0 bases and J by 5 bases, and 8 bases separated the two germline ends. Germline V gene lookup returns CDR1 GTSNPN and CDR2 SVGIG (reference sequence). The CDR3 sequence is 13 residues long. The CDR3 sequence: CAWSVRRDQPQHF. In nucleotides, the CDR3 is TGTGCCTGGAGTGTAAGACGGGATCAGCCCCAGCATTTT.

The V call is TRBV7-4, the J call TRBJ1-4; TRBD1 matches at 9 bases. This CDR3 comprises 15 residues. CDR1 SGHVT and CDR2 SQSDAQ come from the germline V gene. The ends lost 4 bases at V and 7 bases at J; junction bases unmatched: 7. The CDR3 here is CASSSIKDRGEKLFF. CDR3 nucleotides: TGTGCCAGCAGCTCCATAAAGGACAGGGGTGAAAAACTGTTTTTT.

This chain links TRBV28 with TRBJ1-1; TRBD1 is a possible D gene (6 bases). Per the germline V gene, CDR1 is MDHEN and CDR2 is SYDVKM. The CDR3 runs to 13 residues. Trimming took off 6 bases at V and 9 bases at J, with 17 bases between the two ends. CDR3 bases: TGTGCCAGCAGCACAGGGAGTACCAAAAAAGCTTTCTTT. Translated, it gives CASSTGSTKKAFF.

The chain recombines TRBV18 with TRBJ1-1, with D maybe TRBD1 (6 bases). Trimming removed 3 bases from V and 7 bases from J, with 12 bases in between. Germline V gives CDR1 KGHSH, CDR2 LQKENI. The CDR3 runs to 13 residues. CDR3 region: CASSPYTGSEAFF. DNA for the CDR3: TGTGCCAGCTCACCGTACACAGGGAGTGAAGCTTTCTTT.

V gene TRBV2 combines with J gene TRBJ2-3; D not resolved. The germline CDR1 and CDR2 sequences are SNHLY and FYNNEI. V was pared by 4 bases and J by 5 bases, with 4 bases between. The CDR3 consists of 11 residues. The CDR3 region is CASSVLDTQYF. CDR3 DNA sequence: TGTGCCAGCAGTGTATTAGATACGCAGTATTTT. The full variable domain, in which reference TRBV2 and TRBJ2-3 provide the parts outside the CDR3, is EPEVTQTPSHQVTQMGQEVILRCVPISNHLYFYWYRQILGQKVEFLVSFYNNEISEKSEIFDDQFSVERPDGSNFTLKIRSTKLEDSAMYFCASSVLDTQYFGPGTRLTVL.

The chain employs TRBV7-9 and TRBJ1-6, with TRBD1 identical over 7 bases. Trimming at V came to 5 bases and at J to 4 bases, leaving 5 bases not matched to a gene. The CDR3 has 15 residues. From germline, CDR1 is SEHNR and CDR2 FQNEAQ (reference sequence). The CDR3 coding sequence is TGTGCCAGCAGCCCAGGGGGTCCTTATAATTCACCCCTCCACTTT. Residues: CASSPGGPYNSPLHF.

This clone was seen a single time. The chain recombines TRBV7-2 with TRBJ2-7, with D possibly being TRBD2 (6 bases). V gave up 5 bases and J gave up 6 bases, with 20 bases separating them. Germline-derived CDR1 and CDR2 are SGHTA and FQGNSA. The CDR3 spans 15 residues. The CDR3 DNA reads TGTGCCAGCAGCCAATACTCGGGACTTTCATCCGAGCAGTACTTC. Translation: CASSQYSGLSSEQYF.

V gene TRBV6-1 combines with J gene TRBJ1-6; no reliable D call. The germline V and J ends were trimmed by 1 base and 0 bases, with 13 bases remaining between them. CDR1 is MNHNS, CDR2 SASEGT, per germline. There are 18 residues in the CDR3. The CDR3 region is CASSEVPPGSSYNSPLHF. The DNA for the CDR3 is TGTGCCAGCAGTGAAGTCCCGCCAGGTAGCTCCTATAATTCACCCCTCCACTTT.

The chain couples TRBV11-2 to TRBJ2-5, with 8 bases aligning to TRBD2. The germline V gene has CDR1 SGHAT and CDR2 FQNNGV. After removal of 0 bases from V and 4 bases from J, the junction contained 4 bases not matched to a gene. CDR3 length: 15 residues. DNA of the CDR3: TGTGCCAGCAGCTTAGACTCGGGGGGGCCAGAGACCCAGTACTTC. It specifies CASSLDSGGPETQYF.

This sequence joins TRBV6-5 and TRBJ1-2; D is undetermined. Germline V gene lookup returns CDR1 MNHEY and CDR2 SVGAGI. The CDR3 covers 14 residues. Trimming took 2 bases from V and 7 from J, leaving 14 bases between them. The CDR3 DNA reads TGTGCCAGCAGTTACGGTCGAGGCGCGGCTGGCTACACCTTC. It yields the protein CASSYGRGAAGYTF.

This chain links TRBV7-2 with TRBJ1-2; D perhaps matches TRBD1 (5 bases). With 1 base removed from V and 4 bases from J, the gap between germline ends came to 10 bases. The CDR3 length is 14 residues. Germline CDR1 and CDR2: SGHTA and FQGNSA. In DNA, the CDR3 is TGTGCCAGCAGCTTAGAGGGGACTTCCTATGGCTACACCTTC. It is translated as CASSLEGTSYGYTF. The full variable domain, with the rest looked up from reference TRBV7-2 and TRBJ1-2, is GAGVSQSPSNKVTEKGKDVELRCDPISGHTALYWYRQSLGQGLEFLIYFQGNSAPDKSGLPSDRFSAERTGGSVSTLTIQRTQQEDSAVYLCASSLEGTSYGYTFGSGTRLTVV.

This sequence joins TRBV15 and TRBJ2-7; the D gene is possibly TRBD1 (5 bases). The germline CDR1 and CDR2 sequences are LNHNV and YYDKDF (reference sequence). V lost 0 bases and J 4 bases, leaving 13 bases between the germline ends. The CDR3 contains 15 residues. The CDR3 nucleotides read TGTGCCACCAGCAGAGATAGGCAGGGCCGGTACGAGCAGTACTTC. Residues: CATSRDRQGRYEQYF.

V usage is TRBV9 and J usage is TRBJ1-2, with 8 bases that match TRBD1. With V trimmed by 0 bases and J by 6 bases, 7 bases remained unmatched. The V gene's germline CDR1 is SGDLS and CDR2 YYNGEE. CDR3 length: 15 amino acids. CDR3 protein: CASSVDETGVNGYTF. In DNA, the CDR3 is TGTGCCAGCAGCGTAGATGAGACAGGGGTGAATGGCTACACCTTC. The full variable domain, its missing parts supplied by reference TRBV9 and TRBJ1-2, is DSGVTQTPKHLITATGQRVTLRCSPRSGDLSVYWYQQSLDQGLQFLIQYYNGEERAKGNILERFSAQQFPDLHSELNLSSLELGDSALYFCASSVDETGVNGYTFGSGTRLTVV.

The chain employs TRBV30 and TRBJ2-4; 7 bases agree with TRBD2. The V gene end was trimmed by 0 bases and the J gene end by 1 base; junction bases not matched to a gene: 3. This CDR3 has 15 residues. Per the germline V gene, CDR1 is GTSNPN and CDR2 is SVGIG (reference sequence). CDR3: CAWSVISGAKNIQYF. CDR3 coding DNA: TGTGCCTGGAGTGTAATTAGCGGGGCCAAAAACATTCAGTACTTC.

The rearrangement joins TRBV4-3 to TRBJ1-2, with TRBD1 identical over 8 bases. V trimming: 1 base; J trimming: 4 bases; junction bases outside the gene matches: 8. The CDR3 is 16 residues long. Per germline, CDR1 LGHNA and CDR2 YSLEER. This CDR3 is CASSQGGQGALYGYTF. For the CDR3, the DNA is TGCGCCAGCAGCCAAGGGGGCCAGGGGGCACTCTATGGCTACACCTTC.

DNA for the CDR3: TGTGCCAGCGGGCGGGGGGTCACAGATACGCAGTATTTT. It specifies CASGRGVTDTQYF. This chain links TRBV7-3 with TRBJ2-3; 8 bases map to TRBD2. The CDR3 loop spans 13 amino acids. J was trimmed by 2 bases and V by 8 bases; bases with no gene match: 3. The germline CDR1 and CDR2 sequences are SGHTA and FQGTGA.

The rearrangement uses TRBV7-9 and TRBJ2-1; 10 bases align to TRBD2. The CDR3 has 18 amino acids. Germline V lookup: CDR1 SEHNR, CDR2 FQNEAQ (reference sequence). V was clipped by 4 bases and J by 0 bases; unmatched bases: 9. Here the CDR3 DNA reads TGTGCCAGCAGCTCCCCTAGCGGGGGATTAAGCTCCTACAATGAGCAGTTCTTC. It translates to CASSSPSGGLSSYNEQFF.

The chain has TRBV28 and TRBJ2-1; TRBD2 matches at 8 bases. Germline V gene sequence: CDR1 MDHEN, CDR2 SYDVKM. V lost 7 bases to trimming and J lost 2 bases; unmatched junction nucleotides: 10. There are 16 residues in the CDR3. The CDR3 bases are TGTGCCAGCATAGGGTATTTTAGCGGGGCCTACAATGAGCAGTTCTTC. It codes for CASIGYFSGAYNEQFF.

This clone came up a few times. Here the CDR3 DNA reads TGTGCCAGCAGCTTGGGGACAGTCATGAACACTGAAGCTTTCTTT. This codes for CASSLGTVMNTEAFF. This rearrangement joins TRBV5-8 to TRBJ1-1; possibly TRBD1 for D (6 bases). Looked up from germline, CDR1 is SGHTS and CDR2 is YDEGEE. The CDR3 is 15 amino acids. Trimming shortened V by 0 bases and J by 0 bases, and 9 bases separated the two germline ends.

The rearrangement uses TRBV11-1 and TRBJ2-4; 10 bases fit TRBD1. V was clipped by 5 bases and J by 6 bases; unmatched bases: 4. CDR1 is SGHAT, CDR2 FQDESV, per germline (reference sequence). The CDR3 totals 14 residues. The CDR3 coding sequence is TGTGCCAGCAGCCTAGACAGGGGGCTAAACATTCAGTACTTC. This sequence encodes CASSLDRGLNIQYF.

This chain uses TRBV5-1 with TRBJ1-1; 9 nucleotides line up with TRBD1. Germline V gives CDR1 SGHRS, CDR2 YFSETQ. This CDR3 spans 15 amino acids. Germline trimming cut 5 bases from V and 5 bases from J; bases unmatched to any gene: 10. Written as DNA, the CDR3 is TGCGCCAGCAGGGATCGAGACAGGGGGAGAACTGAAGCTTTCTTT. Protein: CASRDRDRGRTEAFF. Drawing the rest from reference TRBV5-1 and TRBJ1-1, the complete variable domain is KAGVTQTPRYLIKTRGQQVTLSCSPISGHRSVSWYQQTPGQGLQFLFEYFSETQRNKGNFPGRFSGRQFSNSRSEMNVSTLELGDSALYLCASRDRDRGRTEAFFGQGTRLTVV.